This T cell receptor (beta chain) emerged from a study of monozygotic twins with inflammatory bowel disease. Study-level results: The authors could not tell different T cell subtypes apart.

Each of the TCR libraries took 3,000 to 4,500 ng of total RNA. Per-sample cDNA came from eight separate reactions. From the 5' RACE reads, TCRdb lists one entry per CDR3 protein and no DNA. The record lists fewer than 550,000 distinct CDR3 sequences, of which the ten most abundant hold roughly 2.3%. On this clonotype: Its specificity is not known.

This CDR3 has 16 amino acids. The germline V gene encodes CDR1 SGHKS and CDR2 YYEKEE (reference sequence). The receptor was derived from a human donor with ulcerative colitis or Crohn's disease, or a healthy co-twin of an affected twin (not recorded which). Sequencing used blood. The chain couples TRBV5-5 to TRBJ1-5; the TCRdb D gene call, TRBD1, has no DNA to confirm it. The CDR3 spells CASSLFHRGDNQPQHF.